The T cell receptor beta chain under discussion was sequenced for a study of shared clonotypes between healthy human individuals. Free of recent acute infections or vaccinations, the donors were healthy HIV-negative adults. In the original processing: ImmunoSEQ yielded junction-only sequences lacking quality scores, so filtering differed. Only in-frame clones appear in the TCRdb table, and some are missing; sequencing was by immunoSEQ multiplex PCR. The D gene and trimming were derived from the DNA, and the V and J assignments and clone size from that table. The table includes some 100,000 clones, under 70% detected once. Per the germline V gene, CDR1 is SGHRS and CDR2 is YFSETQ. Trimming pared 0 bases from V and 1 base from J, leaving 3 bases between. The CDR3 covers 13 residues.

V gene TRBV5-1 combines with J gene TRBJ2-3; no clear D gene. Sequencing was performed on memory CD8+ T cells sorted from blood. Subset denoted: CD45RO+ cells pooled with CCR7-negative TemRA cells. The TCR was taken from a woman aged 30 to 39 in good health. Here the CDR3 reads CASSLAGTDTQYF. The DNA for the CDR3 is TGCGCCAGCAGCTTGGCGGGCACAGATACGCAGTATTTT.